The rows below give T cell receptor beta chains drawn from one sample of a study of response to subunit inactivated influenza vaccine. TCRdb recomputed calls from the RT-PCR reads with MiXCR, one row per CDR3 protein. The table records about 520,000 distinct CDR3 sequences, less than 7.5% of them present only once. The sequencing here drew on PBMCs from blood, taken approximately 25 months after vaccination. Every receptor here comes from a man between 45 and 75 years old who received an inactivated influenza vaccine. Both conserved end residues are part of each CDR3. The order of the fields is V gene, J gene, D gene, clone size, CDR3 protein, CDR3 DNA. D genes are given only for firm matches. Size is stated for part of the rows, as once, few or many counts, or as a class when the clone is expanded.

TRBV6-2/TRBV6-3	TRBJ2-3	-	many	CASSFGFPTDTQYF	TGTGCCAGCAGTTTCGGTTTCCCCACAGATACGCAGTATTTT
TRBV11-2	TRBJ2-5	-	-	CASSLDFGTQQTQYF	TGTGCCAGCAGCTTAGATTTCGGGACCCAACAGACCCAGTACTTC
TRBV4-3	TRBJ2-3	-	many	CASSQEKDYENTQYF	TGCGCCAGCAGCCAAGAGAAGGACTATGAAAATACGCAGTATTTT
TRBV24-1	TRBJ2-1	TRBD1	many	CATSDSVTGIGNEQFF	TGTGCCACCAGTGATTCTGTGACAGGGATAGGCAATGAGCAGTTCTTC
TRBV4-1	TRBJ1-6	-	few	CASSQVSGENSPLHF	TGCGCCAGCAGCCAAGTGTCAGGGGAAAATTCACCCCTCCACTTT
TRBV4-3	TRBJ2-3	-	-	CASSQGSPVLRTDTQYF	TGCGCCAGCAGCCAAGGGAGTCCGGTTCTCCGCACAGATACGCAGTATTTT
TRBV7-2	TRBJ1-6	TRBD1	few	CASSLATGKGASPLHF	TGTGCCAGCAGCTTAGCGACAGGGAAAGGGGCTTCACCCCTCCACTTT
TRBV12-3/TRBV12-4	TRBJ1-2	-	many	CASSSELNYGYTF	TGTGCCAGCAGTTCAGAACTAAACTATGGCTACACCTTC
TRBV20-1	TRBJ2-1	TRBD2	-	CSARFSGTSGRGNSYNEQFF	TGCAGTGCTAGATTCTCCGGGACTAGCGGGAGGGGGAACTCCTACAATGAGCAGTTCTTC
TRBV4-1	TRBJ2-1	-	few	CASSQPTGRGFSYNEQFF	TGCGCCAGCAGCCAACCTACTGGGCGGGGATTCTCCTACAATGAGCAGTTCTTC
TRBV6-5	TRBJ1-4	-	-	CASSYGPTNEKLFF	TGTGCCAGCAGTTACGGCCCAACTAATGAAAAACTGTTTTTT
TRBV4-1	TRBJ1-1	TRBD1	few	CASSPIRGPLNTEAFF	TGCGCCAGCAGCCCCATCAGGGGGCCCCTGAACACTGAAGCTTTCTTT